The TCR beta chain described here comes from a study of T-cell reconstitution after alpha-beta-depleted transplantation in children. Broader study findings: Two months or so post-transplant, alpha-beta T cells reportedly derived from several hundred expanded graft clones. Once a year had passed after transplant, T-cell counts and diversity came mostly from newly produced T cells. Recipient T cells and thymic progenitors that survived gave rise to the high TCRbeta diversity observed at day 60 in some patients.

This clonotype is deemed medium-sized. What it binds is not known. This sample's TCRbeta library carried unique molecular identifier barcodes. TCRdb re-derived calls from the PCR reads in MiXCR, one entry per CDR3 protein. This table has over 25,000 distinct CDR3 sequences, roughly a sixth appearing once. CDR1 SGHRS and CDR2 YFSETQ come from the germline V gene. Losses at the gene ends were 1 base for V and 5 bases for J; bases not matched to a gene: 12. This CDR3 region has 17 residues. The TCR was taken from a male patient aged 2-10 years who had a stem cell transplant for acute lymphoblastic leukemia, so the T cells may come from the graft donor. The gene calls are TRBV5-1 and TRBJ2-1; TRBD2 matches at 7 bases. The sample was PBMCs, mostly from graft donor cells, taken 60 days after TCRalphabeta/CD19-depleted stem cell transplant. CDR3 loop: CASSLRNTGGFHNEQFF. CDR3 nucleotide sequence: TGCGCCAGCAGCTTGCGTAATACGGGGGGTTTCCACAATGAGCAGTTCTTC.